This T cell receptor beta chain was obtained from a study of read filtering for tumor transcriptome and immune sequencing. This library used roughly 0.4 ug RNA and molecular barcoded adaptors spanning alpha/delta and beta/gamma chains. Each CDR3 protein gets one entry after TCRdb re-called the reads with MiXCR. The sample includes roughly 27,000 distinct CDR3 sequences, 14% of them seen just once. The CDR3 totals 15 residues. The germline CDR1 and CDR2 sequences are SGHAT and FQNNGV. V lost 5 bases, J lost 3 bases, and 7 bases stayed unmatched. This clonotype was seen many times. The genes are TRBV11-2 and TRBJ2-7; 10 nucleotides match TRBD1. The sequence came from a donor at least 40 years old with multiple myeloma. The sequencing input was a population of CD138-negative cells sorted from bone marrow. The CDR3 is CASSIGQGDIYEQYF. Written as DNA, the CDR3 is TGTGCCAGCAGCATCGGACAGGGGGATATCTACGAGCAGTACTTC.